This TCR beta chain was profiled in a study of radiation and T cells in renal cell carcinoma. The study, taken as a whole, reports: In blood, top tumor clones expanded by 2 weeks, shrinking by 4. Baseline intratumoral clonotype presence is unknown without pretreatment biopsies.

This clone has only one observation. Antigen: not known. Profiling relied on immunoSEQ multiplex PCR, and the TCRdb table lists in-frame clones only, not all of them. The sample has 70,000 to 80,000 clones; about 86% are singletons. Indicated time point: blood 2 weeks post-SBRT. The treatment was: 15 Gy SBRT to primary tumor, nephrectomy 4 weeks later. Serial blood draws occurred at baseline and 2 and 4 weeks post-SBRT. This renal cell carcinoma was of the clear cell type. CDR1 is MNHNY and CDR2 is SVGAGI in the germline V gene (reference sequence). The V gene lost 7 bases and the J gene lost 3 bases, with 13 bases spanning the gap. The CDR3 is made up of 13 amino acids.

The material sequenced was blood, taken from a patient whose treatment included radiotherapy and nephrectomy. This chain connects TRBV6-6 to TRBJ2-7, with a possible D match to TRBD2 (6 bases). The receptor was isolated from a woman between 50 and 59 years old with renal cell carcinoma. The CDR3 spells CASTTGGIYEQYF. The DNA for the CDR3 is TGTGCCAGCACTACAGGCGGGATCTACGAGCAGTACTTC.